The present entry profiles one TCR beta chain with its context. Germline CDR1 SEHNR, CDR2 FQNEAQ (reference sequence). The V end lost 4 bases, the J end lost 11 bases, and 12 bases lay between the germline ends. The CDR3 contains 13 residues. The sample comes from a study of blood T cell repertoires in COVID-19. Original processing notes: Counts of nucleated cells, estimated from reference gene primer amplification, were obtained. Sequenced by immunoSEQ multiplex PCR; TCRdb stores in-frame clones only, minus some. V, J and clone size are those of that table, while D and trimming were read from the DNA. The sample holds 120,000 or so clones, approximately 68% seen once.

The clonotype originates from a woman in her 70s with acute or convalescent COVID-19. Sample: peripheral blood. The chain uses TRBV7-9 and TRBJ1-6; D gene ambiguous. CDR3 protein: CASSSPPFAPLHF. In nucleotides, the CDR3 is TGTGCCAGCAGCTCCCCTCCCTTTGCACCCCTCCACTTT.